Listed here are 9 T cell receptor beta chains from one sample, sequenced in a study of cytotoxic CD8 clonotypes in ibrutinib-treated CLL. Data came from immunoSEQ multiplex PCR; TCRdb stores just in-frame clones and leaves some out. The repertoire holds approximately 190,000 clones, with roughly three quarters as singletons. Material: PBMCs, obtained after 12 months of ibrutinib treatment. Receptors were obtained from a human donor with chronic lymphocytic leukemia.

The chain links TRBV11-3 to TRBJ2-2, with D possibly TRBD2 on 5 matching bases. CDR1 SGHNT and CDR2 YENEEA come from the germline V gene. The CDR3 loop spans 15 amino acids. Trimming cost V 5 bases and J 7 bases, with 17 bases left between them. The CDR3 DNA reads as TGTGCCAGCAGCCCTCCCCCCGGGGAGAACGGGGAGCTGTTTTTT. This encodes CASSPPPGENGELFF.

This chain links TRBV14 with TRBJ1-2; D is uncertain. CDR3 length: 14 residues. Trimming removed 0 bases at V and 6 bases at J, with 11 bases between. From germline, CDR1 is SGHDN and CDR2 FVKESK. This chain's CDR3 is CASSQDMRPDGYTF. CDR3 coding DNA: TGTGCCAGCAGCCAAGATATGCGGCCCGATGGCTACACCTTC.

The chain uses TRBV7-9 and TRBJ1-1; tentative D call: TRBD1 (5 bases). Per germline, CDR1 SEHNR and CDR2 FQNEAQ (reference sequence). This CDR3 has 14 residues. The germline V and J ends were trimmed by 5 bases and 4 bases, with 14 bases remaining between them. The DNA of the CDR3 is TGTGCCAGCAGCGGGCAGGGTGGCGGCACTGAAGCTTTCTTT. Translated: CASSGQGGGTEAFF.

The rearrangement joins TRBV30 to TRBJ1-4; no definite D call. Trimming removed 2 bases at V and 7 bases at J, with 14 bases between. There are 14 residues in the CDR3. CDR1 and CDR2 (germline): GTSNPN, SVGIG (reference sequence). CDR3 loop: CAWSSQAVAEKLFF. CDR3 DNA: TGTGCCTGGAGTAGCCAGGCGGTCGCTGAAAAACTGTTTTTT.

CDR3 DNA sequence: TGTGCCAGCACCGGGGGGGCAGTGTACCAAGAGACCCAGTACTTC. It specifies CASTGGAVYQETQYF. V is TRBV6-5 and J is TRBJ2-5; 8 positions agree with TRBD2. Germline V CDR1 and CDR2: MNHEY, SVGAGI. This CDR3 contains 15 residues. V shed 7 bases and J 0 bases; nucleotides not matched to a gene: 7.

This sequence joins TRBV5-1 and TRBJ2-5; 9 bases align to TRBD1. The CDR3 sequence is 14 residues long. The V segment lost 4 bases and the J segment 4 bases; nucleotides outside the gene matches: 5. CDR1 SGHRS and CDR2 YFSETQ come from the germline V gene. The CDR3 spells CASSQRTGVETQYF. The CDR3 coding sequence is TGCGCCAGCAGCCAACGGACAGGGGTAGAGACCCAGTACTTC.

V usage is TRBV19 and J usage is TRBJ2-7, with D possibly TRBD2 on 6 matching bases. With 6 bases removed from V and 0 bases from J, the gap between germline ends came to 12 bases. The germline V gene has CDR1 LNHDA and CDR2 SQIVND (reference sequence). The CDR3 contains 14 residues. In DNA, the CDR3 is TGTGCCAGTAGCTTCTCCGGGGGCTCCTACGAGCAGTACTTC. As protein: CASSFSGGSYEQYF. Complete variable domain (other parts from reference TRBV19 and TRBJ2-7): DGGITQSPKYLFRKEGQNVTLSCEQNLNHDAMYWYRQDPGQGLRLIYYSQIVNDFQKGDIAEGYSVSREKKESFPLTVTSAQKNPTAFYLCASSFSGGSYEQYFGPGTRLTVT.

V is TRBV30 and J is TRBJ1-4; D unresolved. Per germline, CDR1 GTSNPN and CDR2 SVGIG (reference sequence). The CDR3 has 11 residues. With 5 bases removed from V and 7 bases from J, the gap between germline ends came to 8 bases. CDR3 coding DNA: TGTGCCTGGGGGAACAGTGAAAAACTGTTTTTT. It translates to CAWGNSEKLFF.

The chain recombines TRBV4-1 with TRBJ2-7; D is ambiguous. Trimming shortened V by 1 base and J by 3 bases, and 13 bases separated the two germline ends. Looked up from germline, CDR1 is MGHRA and CDR2 is YSYEKL. The length of the CDR3 is 15 residues. CDR3 nucleotides: TGCGCCAGCAGCCAAGCTTCGTTGGGTGGCTACGAGCAGTACTTC. Protein product: CASSQASLGGYEQYF.